This T cell receptor beta chain was found in a study of T-cell memory formation after mild COVID-19. TCRdb ran MiXCR on the 5' RACE reads and lists one entry per CDR3 protein. The sample lists just over 350,000 distinct CDR3 sequences, about an eighth occurring once. This clonotype was found many times. The CDR3 has 14 residues. Per the germline V gene, CDR1 is MNHEY and CDR2 is SVGEGT. Trimming left V 8 bases short and J 8 bases short, with 21 bases between. The genes are TRBV6-2 or TRBV6-3 and TRBJ1-2; no definite D call. This TCR was sampled from a man younger than 30 who had mild COVID-19 (a few samples of this study predate the infection). Cell type and time point are not known. The sequencing input was PBMCs or a T cell subset sorted from them (not recorded which). CDR3 sequence: CASSSAGLYEGYTF. As DNA, the CDR3 is TGTGCCAGCTCAAGCGCCGGACTCTACGAGGGCTACACCTTC.